Sequencing of this T cell receptor (beta chain) was carried out in a study of T cells in Graves' hyperthyroidism and ophthalmopathy. Template material for amplifying TCR beta CDR3 regions consisted of RNA transcripts. Initially, a first-round RT-PCR of the TCR CDR3 employed the HTBI primer set. TCRdb re-analysed the multiplex PCR reads in MiXCR, keeping a single row per CDR3 protein. The repertoire includes about 640,000 distinct CDR3 sequences, less than 25% of them detected once, and about 34% sits in the top ten. This clonotype was seen a few times. Germline V gives CDR1 DFQATT, CDR2 SNEGSKA (reference sequence). The CDR3 spans 13 residues. V gave up 3 bases and J gave up 7 bases, with 13 bases separating them.

The chain links TRBV20-1 to TRBJ1-5, with a possible D match to TRBD1 (5 bases). The specimen sequenced was blood. The source of this sequence is a man aged 30 to 45 with Graves' ophthalmopathy. The CDR3 bases are TGCAGTGCTAGGGGAGGGGAGGGGCAGCCCCAGCATTTT. As protein: CSARGGEGQPQHF.